A selection of T cell receptor beta chains follows, all from one sample in a study of blood T cell repertoires in COVID-19. Clones were read by immunoSEQ multiplex PCR, and TCRdb kept only the in-frame ones, dropping some. Counted here are 65,000 to 95,000 clones, about 80% occurring once; the ten biggest clones make up 4.5% to 6%. The sequenced material came from peripheral blood. These receptors all stem from a man aged 45 to 65 with active or convalescent COVID-19. Both conserved end residues are part of each CDR3. A D gene is named only where the DNA matches it firmly. Size is omitted from some rows. Given values are once, few, many or a class for expanded clones.

j_gene	abundance	d_gene	v_gene	CDR3aa	CDR3nt
TRBJ1-3	few	-	TRBV7-6	CASSPDIISSGNTIYF	TGTGCCAGCAGCCCCGACATCATCAGCTCTGGAAACACCATATATTTT
TRBJ2-7	-	TRBD2	TRBV9	CASSPTGTSSYEQYF	TGTGCCAGCAGCCCGACCGGGACTAGTTCCTACGAGCAGTACTTC
TRBJ1-6	-	-	TRBV6-5	CASSYDTGDNSPLHF	TGTGCCAGCAGTTACGATACGGGGGATAATTCACCCCTCCACTTT
TRBJ2-7	-	-	TRBV5-1	CASSLQGYEQYF	TGCGCCAGCAGCTTGCAGGGGTACGAGCAGTACTTC
TRBJ2-7	-	-	TRBV19	CASSSSSEQYF	TGTGCCAGTAGTTCCTCCTCCGAGCAGTACTTC
TRBJ2-7	-	-	TRBV7-3	CASHGYSYEQYF	TGTGCCAGCCACGGGTACTCCTACGAGCAGTACTTC
TRBJ2-2	-	TRBD2	TRBV4-3	CASSQGTSVYRELFF	TGCGCCAGCAGCCAGGGGACTAGCGTCTACCGGGAGCTGTTTTTT
TRBJ2-6	-	-	TRBV27	CASSLQGPGANVLTF	TGTGCCAGCAGTTTGCAGGGGCCTGGGGCCAACGTCCTGACTTTC
TRBJ2-4	-	TRBD1	TRBV7-6	CASSARDRPPTNIQYF	TGTGCCAGCAGCGCCCGGGACAGGCCCCCTACAAACATTCAGTACTTC
TRBJ1-2	-	TRBD1	TRBV4-1	CASSPGGHDYGYTF	TGCGCCAGCAGCCCAGGGGGGCATGACTATGGCTACACCTTC
TRBJ1-2	few	-	TRBV20-1	CSASRDPGYTF	TGCAGTGCTAGTCGGGATCCTGGCTACACCTTC
TRBJ2-5	-	-	TRBV4-2	CASSQASLLGETQYF	TGTGCCAGCAGCCAAGCCTCATTGCTTGGCGAGACCCAGTACTTC
TRBJ2-7	-	TRBD1	TRBV11-3	CASSPKGTAYEQYF	TGTGCCAGCAGCCCAAAGGGGACAGCCTACGAGCAGTACTTC
TRBJ2-1	-	-	TRBV9	CASSPRGAGAYNEQFF	TGTGCCAGCAGCCCCCGGGGGGCCGGGGCCTACAATGAGCAGTTCTTC
TRBJ1-3	-	-	TRBV2	CASSDRAGNTIYF	TGTGCCAGCAGTGACAGGGCTGGAAACACCATATATTTT
TRBJ1-1	many	TRBD1	TRBV10-1	CASSRDRVREAFF	TGCGCCAGCAGCCGGGACAGGGTACGGGAAGCTTTCTTT
TRBJ1-6	-	-	TRBV5-4	CASSPWDKDRGSPLHF	TGTGCCAGCAGCCCCTGGGATAAGGATCGGGGATCACCCCTCCACTTT
TRBJ1-1	-	-	TRBV7-2	CASSLVRDEAFF	TGTGCCAGCAGCTTAGTGCGGGATGAAGCTTTCTTT
TRBJ2-7	-	-	TRBV5-6	CASSLRGIEDEQYF	TGTGCCAGCAGCTTGAGGGGAATTGAGGACGAGCAGTACTTC
TRBJ2-3	-	TRBD1	TRBV3-1/TRBV3-2	CASSQRGTGGFTDTQYF	TGTGCCAGCAGCCAACGCGGGACAGGGGGGTTCACAGATACGCAGTATTTT
TRBJ1-1	-	-	TRBV5-1	CASSLAYSPNTEAFF	TGCGCCAGCAGCTTGGCATACAGTCCGAACACTGAAGCTTTCTTT
TRBJ2-3	-	TRBD1	TRBV4-3	CASSRIPPISDRAGDTQYF	TGCGCCAGCAGCCGCATCCCTCCTATTAGCGACAGGGCGGGAGATACGCAGTATTTT